The rows below give T cell receptor beta chains drawn from one sample of a study of cytomegalovirus exposure and HLA in healthy donors. Sequencing was performed with immunoSEQ multiplex PCR; in TCRdb, only in-frame clones are kept and a portion is missing. Seen here are some 120,000 clones, 74% observed once, and the top ten hold about 4%. Sequences were obtained from PBMCs. The receptors stem from a woman aged 45 to 65 in good health and CMV-seropositive. Each CDR3 is given with its conserved first and last residue. D genes are given only for firm matches. Size is omitted from some rows. Given values are once, few, many or a class for expanded clones.

>TRBV4-2|TRBJ2-2|NA|NA|15
TGTGCCAGCAACCAGGACCACCGGGGGACCGGGGAGCTGTTTTTT
CASNQDHRGTGELFF
>TRBV5-1|TRBJ1-2|few|TRBD1|14
TGCGCCAGCAGCCCAGGGACAGGGACTAATGGCTACACCTTC
CASSPGTGTNGYTF
>TRBV7-2|TRBJ2-7|once|TRBD2|14
TGTGCCAGCAGCCATAGCGGGGCGGGGGTAGAGCAGTACTTC
CASSHSGAGVEQYF
>TRBV2|TRBJ2-7|NA|TRBD2|16
TGTGCCAGCAGTGACCCCCTAGCGGGGAACATCTACGAGCAGTACTTC
CASSDPLAGNIYEQYF
>TRBV2|TRBJ2-5|NA|NA|12
TGTGCCAGCACGTGGCATACGGAGACCCAGTACTTC
CASTWHTETQYF
>TRBV28|TRBJ1-5|NA|NA|13
TGTGCCAGGAATGGAGGGCTTGGTCAGCCCCAGCATTTT
CARNGGLGQPQHF
>TRBV5-8|TRBJ1-5|NA|NA|15
TGTGCCAGCAGCTTCGGGAGGTCGAGCTATCAGCCCCAGCATTTT
CASSFGRSSYQPQHF
>TRBV2|TRBJ1-1|few|NA|14
TGTGCCAGCAGCGACACACAGTTGAACACTGAAGCTTTCTTT
CASSDTQLNTEAFF
>TRBV12-5|TRBJ2-3|NA|NA|13
TGTGCTAGTGGCCTACAGGGTTCAGATACGCAGTATTTT
CASGLQGSDTQYF
>TRBV2|TRBJ1-1|NA|NA|13
TGTGCCAGCAGTGAAGCGCAGGGGCTCAGGGCTTTCTTT
CASSEAQGLRAFF
>TRBV2|TRBJ1-4|NA|NA|12
TGTGCCAGCAGTGGGACAAGTGAAAAACTGTTTTTT
CASSGTSEKLFF
>TRBV5-6|TRBJ2-5|NA|NA|13
TGTGCCAGCAGCTTGTTAGCTAGGGAGACCCAGTACTTC
CASSLLARETQYF
>TRBV4-1|TRBJ2-7|NA|TRBD1|15
TGCGCCAGCAGCCACTCCGGGACAGGGCCCTACGAGCAGTACTTC
CASSHSGTGPYEQYF
>TRBV10-1|TRBJ2-3|NA|TRBD2|16
TGCGCCAGCAGTCTCTCTGCCGGGGGGGGCACAGATACGCAGTATTTT
CASSLSAGGGTDTQYF
>TRBV5-1|TRBJ1-2|NA|NA|14
TGCGCCAGCAGCTTGGAACCAGGGAACTATGGCTACACCTTC
CASSLEPGNYGYTF
>TRBV5-5|TRBJ2-5|NA|NA|16
TGTGCCAGCAGCTTGGCCCGGGCAGACGGGGAAGAGACCCAGTACTTC
CASSLARADGEETQYF
>TRBV29-1|TRBJ1-1|few|NA|12
TGCAGCGTTGTACAGTCGAACACTGAAGCTTTCTTT
CSVVQSNTEAFF
>TRBV18|TRBJ1-3|few|NA|14
TGTGCCAGCTCACCACCGGTAGCGGGAAACACCATATATTTT
CASSPPVAGNTIYF
>TRBV15|TRBJ2-1|NA|TRBD2|16
TGTGCCACCAGCAAACAAGGAGCGGGGGGCTACAATGAGCAGTTCTTC
CATSKQGAGGYNEQFF
>TRBV19|TRBJ2-5|NA|NA|14
TGTGCCAGTAGTATAGCACGGGGGGCGGAGACCCAGTACTTC
CASSIARGAETQYF
>TRBV6-6|TRBJ2-7|NA|NA|11
TGTGCCAGCAGCTTTTCCTACGAGCAGTACTTC
CASSFSYEQYF
>TRBV2|TRBJ1-2|NA|TRBD1|13
TGTGCCAGCAGTTCACAGGGGAAGGAAGGCTACACCTTC
CASSSQGKEGYTF
>TRBV5-5|TRBJ2-2|few|NA|14
TGTGCCAGCAGCTCCACTTATAGCGCCGGGGAGCTGTTTTTT
CASSSTYSAGELFF
>TRBV7-2|TRBJ1-2|NA|TRBD1|14
TGTGCCAGCAGCTCGGACAGGGCTCTCCGTGGCTACACCTTC
CASSSDRALRGYTF
>TRBV10-1|TRBJ2-5|NA|NA|14
TGCGCCAGCAGTGAAACGACAGGCCGGGAGACCCAGTACTTC
CASSETTGRETQYF
>TRBV15|TRBJ1-2|NA|NA|14
TGTGCCACCAGCAGAGACCCAGCGGGCTATGGCTACACCTTC
CATSRDPAGYGYTF
>TRBV18|TRBJ1-2|NA|TRBD1|14
TGTGCCAGCTCACCTTTGACAGGGACATACGGCTACACCTTC
CASSPLTGTYGYTF
>TRBV6-5|TRBJ2-7|NA|TRBD1|12
TGTGCCAGGACGGGACAGGGCGACGAGCAGTACTTC
CARTGQGDEQYF
>TRBV5-1|TRBJ2-5|NA|NA|14
TGCGCCAGCGCCTTCGGGACTCCCCGAGAGACCCAGTACTTC
CASAFGTPRETQYF
>TRBV10-1|TRBJ2-5|NA|TRBD2|15
TGCGCCAGCGCGCGGGGGGGCAACCTCCAAGAGACCCAGTACTTC
CASARGGNLQETQYF
>TRBV19|TRBJ2-7|few|TRBD1|14
TGTGCCAGTAGTCGGGACAGGGGGCCGTACGAGCAGTACTTC
CASSRDRGPYEQYF
>TRBV7-2|TRBJ1-6|NA|NA|16
TGTGCCAGCAGCTTAAGTGGGCAGGACTATAATTCACCCCTCCACTTT
CASSLSGQDYNSPLHF